The rows below give T cell receptor beta chains drawn from one sample of a study of blood T cells in healthy people across ages. Using its own MiXCR run on the 5' RACE reads, TCRdb lists one record per CDR3 protein. The repertoire holds 1.5 million to 2 million distinct CDR3 sequences, with roughly 27% as singletons. Sequenced sample: blood. The receptors come from a woman aged 25 to 39 in good health. Both conserved end residues are part of each CDR3. Each record gives: D gene, clone size, J gene, V gene, CDR3 protein, CDR3 DNA. The D gene is left open where the match is weak. For some rows the clone size is stated as once, few or many, or as a class when expanded; others skip it.

>TRBD1|NA|TRBJ2-4|TRBV19
CASSYRDSKNIQYF
TGTGCCAGTAGTTACCGGGACAGCAAAAACATTCAGTACTTC
>NA|few|TRBJ2-3|TRBV12-3/TRBV12-4
CASSLADAQYF
TGTGCCAGCAGCTTGGCAGATGCGCAGTATTTT
>NA|NA|TRBJ2-1|TRBV7-2
CASSIGSGAYNEQFF
TGCGCCAGCAGCATAGGCAGTGGGGCCTACAATGAGCAGTTCTTC
>NA|NA|TRBJ2-1|TRBV29-1
CSAGAGDEQFF
TGCAGCGCGGGGGCGGGCGATGAGCAGTTCTTC
>NA|NA|TRBJ1-3|TRBV20-1
CSAPRGGSGNTIYF
TGCAGTGCTCCTCGAGGGGGAAGCGGAAACACCATATATTTT
>TRBD2|many|TRBJ2-5|TRBV7-2
CASSLGGLAGETQYF
TGTGCCAGCAGCTTAGGGGGACTAGCGGGAGAGACCCAGTACTTC
>NA|few|TRBJ1-6|TRBV6-1
CASSGDRGLGNSPLHF
TGTGCCAGCAGTGGTGACCGCGGCCTTGGGAATTCACCCCTCCACTTT
>TRBD1|few|TRBJ1-5|TRBV28
CASRVEDRNRANQPQHF
TGTGCCAGCAGGGTTGAGGACAGGAACCGGGCAAATCAGCCCCAGCATTTT
>NA|NA|TRBJ2-2|TRBV7-8
CASSRTEINTGELFF
TGTGCCAGCAGCCGGACCGAGATAAACACCGGGGAGCTGTTTTTT
>NA|many|TRBJ2-5|TRBV6-6
CASRTSEETQYF
TGTGCCAGCAGGACTAGTGAAGAGACCCAGTACTTC
>NA|NA|TRBJ2-4|TRBV6-2/TRBV6-3
CASTKGTAKNIQYF
TGTGCCAGCACCAAAGGGACGGCTAAAAACATTCAGTACTTC
>NA|NA|TRBJ2-3|TRBV10-3
CAISEGPAGTDTQYF
TGTGCCATCAGTGAGGGCCCAGCGGGCACAGATACGCAGTATTTT
>NA|NA|TRBJ1-2|TRBV5-1
CASSPMDGDYGYTF
TGCGCCAGCAGCCCCATGGACGGAGACTATGGCTACACCTTC
>TRBD1|few|TRBJ1-5|TRBV28
CACSLRDRVQLQHF
TGTGCCTGCAGTTTAAGGGACAGGGTCCAACTCCAGCATTTT
>NA|many|TRBJ2-6|TRBV5-1
CASRDLSSGANVLTF
TGCGCCAGCAGGGATCTTAGCTCTGGGGCCAACGTCCTGACTTTC
>NA|NA|TRBJ2-5|TRBV3-1
CASSFIRDPREETQYF
TGTGCCAGCAGCTTTATACGGGACCCTAGGGAAGAGACCCAGTACTTC
>NA|few|TRBJ1-5|TRBV20-1
CSAPGWAGNQPQHF
TGCAGTGCCCCAGGGTGGGCGGGCAATCAGCCCCAGCATTTT
>NA|few|TRBJ2-2|TRBV19
CASSMDYRAGELFF
TGTGCCAGTAGTATGGACTACAGGGCCGGGGAGCTGTTTTTT
>NA|NA|TRBJ2-3|TRBV12-3/TRBV12-4
CASSLALLEGSTDTQYF
TGTGCCAGCAGTTTAGCACTCCTGGAAGGCTCCACAGATACGCAGTATTTT
>TRBD1|NA|TRBJ1-5|TRBV19
CASSISTGVGNQPQHF
TGTGCCAGTAGTATCTCGACAGGGGTGGGCAATCAGCCCCAGCATTTT
>TRBD2|NA|TRBJ2-1|TRBV29-1
CSFYPLRDYKFNEQFF
TGCAGCTTCTACCCGCTCCGGGACTACAAATTCAATGAGCAGTTCTTC
>NA|NA|TRBJ2-5|TRBV24-1
CATGVDRYQETQYF
TGTGCCACTGGGGTAGATCGGTACCAAGAGACCCAGTACTTC
>NA|few|TRBJ2-5|TRBV5-6
CASSLELGEETQYF
TGTGCCAGCAGCTTGGAACTAGGGGAAGAGACCCAGTACTTC
>NA|few|TRBJ2-1|TRBV7-8
CASSLRLADNTYNEQFF
TGTGCCAGCAGCTTAAGACTGGCGGATAATACCTACAATGAGCAGTTCTTC
>NA|few|TRBJ1-6|TRBV12-3/TRBV12-4
CASSPGPGTFSPLHF
TGTGCCAGCAGCCCAGGTCCCGGGACATTTTCACCCCTCCACTTT
>NA|many|TRBJ2-7|TRBV4-1
CASSQIGSSSYEQYF
TGCGCCAGCAGCCAAATAGGGAGCAGCTCCTACGAGCAGTACTTC
>NA|NA|TRBJ2-7|TRBV5-1
CASSFAQGGVYEQYF
TGCGCCAGCAGCTTTGCGCAGGGAGGAGTCTACGAGCAGTACTTC
>NA|many|TRBJ2-7|TRBV7-2
CASSGRGYYEQYF
TGTGCCAGCAGTGGGCGGGGTTACTACGAGCAGTACTTC
>TRBD2|NA|TRBJ2-3|TRBV20-1
CSARMGLALTLGTDTQYF
TGCAGTGCTAGGATGGGACTAGCGCTTACGTTGGGCACAGATACGCAGTATTTT
>TRBD2|few|TRBJ2-1|TRBV10-3
CAISKIPGGENNEQFF
TGTGCCATCAGTAAGATCCCGGGGGGGGAAAACAATGAGCAGTTCTTC
>NA|NA|TRBJ2-1|TRBV2
CASRNVVTSYNEQFF
TGTGCCAGCAGGAACGTGGTGACTAGTTACAATGAGCAGTTCTTC
>NA|NA|TRBJ2-5|TRBV4-1
CASSGEDSKQETQYF
TGCGCCAGCTCAGGGGAGGATAGCAAACAAGAGACCCAGTACTTC